This T cell receptor (beta chain) was identified in a study of OX40 agonist ivuxolimab in advanced cancers. Concerning this clone: The antigen remains undetermined.

Produced via immunoSEQ multiplex PCR; TCRdb's table is partial and in-frame only. The profile covers around 100,000 clones, with around 91% appearing a single time and around 0.16% taken by the ten largest. General study points: Nonresponders included some who also had low normalized T-cell clonal expansion.

This sequence originates from an adult with an advanced solid tumor such as melanoma, head and neck, liver or kidney cancer. The sequences come from CD4+ or CD8+ T cells sorted from blood, collected in a trial of the OX40 agonist ivuxolimab.

Written as DNA, the CDR3 is TGTGCCAGCATTAAAGGGGGGTTGAGGGGCCCCACCGGGGAGCTGTTTTTT. It encodes CASIKGGLRGPTGELFF. The rearrangement links TRBV2 to TRBJ2-2, with D possibly being TRBD1 or TRBD2 (6 bases each). This CDR3 contains 17 residues. V was cut by 7 bases and J by 4 bases, with 22 bases left in between. Germline CDR1 reads SNHLY; CDR2 reads FYNNEI. Full variable domain (outside the CDR3, taken from reference TRBV2 and TRBJ2-2): EPEVTQTPSHQVTQMGQEVILRCVPISNHLYFYWYRQILGQKVEFLVSFYNNEISEKSEIFDDQFSVERPDGSNFTLKIRSTKLEDSAMYFCASIKGGLRGPTGELFFGEGSRLTVL.